This T cell receptor (beta chain) originates from a study of blood T cell repertoires in COVID-19. Study-level information: Acute and convalescent COVID-19 samples came from the United States, Italy and Spain.

Using immunoSEQ multiplex PCR, the repertoire was profiled, and TCRdb retains in-frame clones only, with some absent. The sample shows under 75,000 clones, roughly 88% of them seen only once. V gave up 1 base and J gave up 3 bases; unmatched junction bases: 14. The CDR3 covers 19 residues. The germline V gene encodes CDR1 LGHNA and CDR2 YSLEER. The specimen was peripheral blood. This chain uses TRBV4-3 with TRBJ1-5, with 8 bases fitting TRBD1. The source of this sequence is a woman of 80 years or more with active COVID-19. The CDR3 bases are TGCGCCAGCAGCCAAGCCCTCCATGCACAGGGGGAGCTCAATCAGCCCCAGCATTTT. Amino acids: CASSQALHAQGELNQPQHF.